This T cell receptor beta chain was observed in a study of CXCR3 chemokines and chemotherapy response in bladder cancer. There are many counts of this clonotype. In TCRdb, the PCR reads were re-called with MiXCR into one record per CDR3 protein. The data show 7,000 to 10,000 distinct CDR3 sequences, roughly 24% seen once. V lost 2 bases and J 0 bases, leaving 6 bases between the germline ends. Germline CDR1 SGDLS, CDR2 YYNGEE. The CDR3 spans 13 residues. The chain carries TRBV9 and TRBJ2-7; unclear D gene. This clonotype was sampled from a human donor with bladder cancer that did not respond to neoadjuvant chemotherapy. The sample was taken from a patient whose treatment included neoadjuvant chemotherapy. CDR3 protein: CASSVDASYEQYF. For the CDR3, the DNA is TGTGCCAGCAGCGTCGATGCCTCCTACGAGCAGTACTTC.